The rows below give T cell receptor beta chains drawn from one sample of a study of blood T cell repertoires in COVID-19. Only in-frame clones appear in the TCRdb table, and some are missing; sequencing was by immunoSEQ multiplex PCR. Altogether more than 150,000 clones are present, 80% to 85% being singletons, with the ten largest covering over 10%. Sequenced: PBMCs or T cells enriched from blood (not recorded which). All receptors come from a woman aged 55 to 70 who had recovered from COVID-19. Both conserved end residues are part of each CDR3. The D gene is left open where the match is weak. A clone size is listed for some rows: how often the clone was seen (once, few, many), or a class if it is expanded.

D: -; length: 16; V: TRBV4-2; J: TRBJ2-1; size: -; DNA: TGTGCCAGCAGCCAAGAGCCGATCAGCTCCTACAATGAGCAGTTCTTC; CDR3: CASSQEPISSYNEQFF
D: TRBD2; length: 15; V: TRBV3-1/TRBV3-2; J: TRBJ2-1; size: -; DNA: TGTGCCAGCAGCCCGAGCGGGGGTCCCTACAATGAGCAGTTCTTC; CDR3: CASSPSGGPYNEQFF
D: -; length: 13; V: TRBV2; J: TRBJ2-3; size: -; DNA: TGTGCCAGCAGTAGCGGTAGCACAGATACGCAGTATTTT; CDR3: CASSSGSTDTQYF
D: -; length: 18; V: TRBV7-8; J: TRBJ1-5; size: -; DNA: TGTGCCAGCAGCCCCCTTATTCGAGCGGTCAGTGTAAATCAGCCCCAGCATTTT; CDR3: CASSPLIRAVSVNQPQHF
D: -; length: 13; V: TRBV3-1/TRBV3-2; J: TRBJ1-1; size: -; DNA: TGTGCCAGCAGCCAAGGAGAAAGAACTCGCGCTTTCTTT; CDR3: CASSQGERTRAFF
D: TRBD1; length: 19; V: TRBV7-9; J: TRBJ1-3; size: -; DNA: TGTGCCAGCAGCTTATACAACAGGGGCATCCTTAACTCTGGAAACACCATATATTTT; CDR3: CASSLYNRGILNSGNTIYF
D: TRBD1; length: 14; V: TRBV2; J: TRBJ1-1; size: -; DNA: TGTGCCAGCAGCTCCGGACAGGGCCTCACTGAAGCTTTCTTT; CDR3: CASSSGQGLTEAFF
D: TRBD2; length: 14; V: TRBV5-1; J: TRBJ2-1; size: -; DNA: TGCGCCAGCAGTGAGCGGGATCCCTACAATGAGCAGTTCTTC; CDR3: CASSERDPYNEQFF
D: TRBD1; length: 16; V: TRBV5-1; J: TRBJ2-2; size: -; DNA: TGCGCCAGCAGCCCCCCCGGGACAGGGCAGAGCGGGGAGCTGTTTTTT; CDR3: CASSPPGTGQSGELFF
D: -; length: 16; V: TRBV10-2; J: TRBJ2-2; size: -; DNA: TGCGCCAGCAGTGAGAGGCAGGGGCTGGCGACCGGGGAGCTGTTTTTT; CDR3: CASSERQGLATGELFF
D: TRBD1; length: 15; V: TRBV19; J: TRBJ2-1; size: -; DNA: TGTGCCAGTAGTATAGATTGGGACAGGAACAATGAGCAGTTCTTC; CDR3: CASSIDWDRNNEQFF
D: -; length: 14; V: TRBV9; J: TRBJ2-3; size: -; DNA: TGTGCCAGCAGCCCCCCGGGTAACACAGATACGCAGTATTTT; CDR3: CASSPPGNTDTQYF
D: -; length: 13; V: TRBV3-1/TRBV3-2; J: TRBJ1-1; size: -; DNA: TGTGCCAGCAGCCCCCGGAGCTACACTGAAGCTTTCTTT; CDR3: CASSPRSYTEAFF
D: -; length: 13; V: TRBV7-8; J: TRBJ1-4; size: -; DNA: TGTGCCAGCAGCTTAGATGAGGAGGAAAAACTGTTTTTT; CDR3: CASSLDEEEKLFF
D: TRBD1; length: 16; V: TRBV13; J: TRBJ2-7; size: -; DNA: TGTGCCAGCAGCGCCCGCCCCGGACAGGGTATCTACGAGCAGTACTTC; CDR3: CASSARPGQGIYEQYF
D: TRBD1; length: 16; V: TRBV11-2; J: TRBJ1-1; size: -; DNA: TGTGCCAGCAGCTTAGCCCCCGGGGGACAGTACACTGAAGCTTTCTTT; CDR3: CASSLAPGGQYTEAFF
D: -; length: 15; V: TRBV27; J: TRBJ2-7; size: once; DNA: TGTGCCAGCAGTTTATTCGGCCTAGGATACTACGAGCAGTACTTC; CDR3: CASSLFGLGYYEQYF
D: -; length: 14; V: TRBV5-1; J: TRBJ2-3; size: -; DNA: TGCGCCAGCAGCTTGGCCGCGGCGGGAGATACGCAGTATTTT; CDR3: CASSLAAAGDTQYF
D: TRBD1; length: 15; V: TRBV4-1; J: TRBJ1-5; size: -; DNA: TGCGCCAGCAGCCAATGGGAAGGGGGCCGGCAGCCCCAGCATTTT; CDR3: CASSQWEGGRQPQHF
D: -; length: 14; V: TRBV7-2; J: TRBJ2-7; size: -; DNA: TGTGCCAGCAGCTTAAACAGGGGGGGTTACGAGCAGTACTTC; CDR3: CASSLNRGGYEQYF
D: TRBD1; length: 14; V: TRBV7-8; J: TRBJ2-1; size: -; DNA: TGTGCCAGCAGCCCGACAGGGTTCGACAATGAGCAGTTCTTC; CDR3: CASSPTGFDNEQFF
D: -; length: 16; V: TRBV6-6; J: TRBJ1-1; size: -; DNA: TGTGCCAGCAGAACCGGGACACGGGGCGTTGGGACTGAAGCTTTCTTT; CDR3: CASRTGTRGVGTEAFF
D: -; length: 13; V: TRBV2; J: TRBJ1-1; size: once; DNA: TGTGCCAGCAGTGATAACAGGGACACTGAAGCTTTCTTT; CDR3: CASSDNRDTEAFF
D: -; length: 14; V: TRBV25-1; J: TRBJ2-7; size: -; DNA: TGTGCCAGCAGCAGGGGTTCAGGGACCTACGAGCAGTACTTC; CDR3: CASSRGSGTYEQYF
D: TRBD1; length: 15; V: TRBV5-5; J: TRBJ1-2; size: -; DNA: TGTGCCAGCAGCTGGTCCCCGACAGGGGAAGGTGGCTACACCTTC; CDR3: CASSWSPTGEGGYTF
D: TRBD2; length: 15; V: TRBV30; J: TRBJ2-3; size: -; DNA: TGTGCCTGGAGTACCGCGGGGGGGCGCACAGATACGCAGTATTTT; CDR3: CAWSTAGGRTDTQYF
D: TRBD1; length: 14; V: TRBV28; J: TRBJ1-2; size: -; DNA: TGTGCCAGCAGTGCGGGACAGGGGGCTGGTGGCTACACCTTC; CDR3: CASSAGQGAGGYTF
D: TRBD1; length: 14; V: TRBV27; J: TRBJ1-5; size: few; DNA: TGTGCCAGCCACTCAGGGGGCTTCGGTCAGCCCCAGCATTTT; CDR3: CASHSGGFGQPQHF
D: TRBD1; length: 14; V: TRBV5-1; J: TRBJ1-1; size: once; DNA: TGCGCCAGCAGCAGGGACAGCTGGGACACTGAAGCTTTCTTT; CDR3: CASSRDSWDTEAFF
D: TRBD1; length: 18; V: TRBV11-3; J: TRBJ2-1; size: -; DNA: TGTGCCAGCAGCCCACGTCCCGGGACAGGGACGAGGAGCAATGAGCAGTTCTTC; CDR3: CASSPRPGTGTRSNEQFF
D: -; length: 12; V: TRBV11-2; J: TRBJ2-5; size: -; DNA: TGTGCCAGCAGCCCCCAACGGGAGACCCAGTACTTC; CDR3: CASSPQRETQYF
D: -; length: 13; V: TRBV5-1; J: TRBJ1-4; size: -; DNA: TGCGCCAGCAGCAGAGCAACTAATGAAAAACTGTTTTTT; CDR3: CASSRATNEKLFF
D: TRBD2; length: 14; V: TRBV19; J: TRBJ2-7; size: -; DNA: TGTGCCAGTAGTATCGCTAGCGGGACCTACGAGCAGTACTTC; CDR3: CASSIASGTYEQYF
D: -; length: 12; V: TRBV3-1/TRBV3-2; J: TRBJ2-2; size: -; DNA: TGTGCCAGCAGCCAAGTACTCGGGGAGCTGTTTTTT; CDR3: CASSQVLGELFF
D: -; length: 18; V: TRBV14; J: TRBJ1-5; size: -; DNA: TGTGCCAGCAGCCAAGATGTAGCGTTCACGTATAGCAATCAGCCCCAGCATTTT; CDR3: CASSQDVAFTYSNQPQHF
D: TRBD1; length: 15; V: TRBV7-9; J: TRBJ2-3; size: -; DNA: TGTGCCAGCAGCTTTGGGACAGGGGTGGCAGATACGCAGTATTTT; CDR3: CASSFGTGVADTQYF
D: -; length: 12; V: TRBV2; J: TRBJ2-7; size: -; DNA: TGTGCCGGGGGACTCCACTCCTACGAGCAGTACTTC; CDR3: CAGGLHSYEQYF
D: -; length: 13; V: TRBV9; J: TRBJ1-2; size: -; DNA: TGTGCCAGCAGCGTCTCCCAGAACTATGGCTACACCTTC; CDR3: CASSVSQNYGYTF
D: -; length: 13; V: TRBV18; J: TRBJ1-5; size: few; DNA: TGTGCCAGCTCACGCGGGGTAAATCAGCCCCAGCATTTT; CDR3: CASSRGVNQPQHF
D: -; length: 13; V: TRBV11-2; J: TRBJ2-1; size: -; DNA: TGTGCCAGCAGCTTAATGCCTAGCACCGAGCAGTTCTTC; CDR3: CASSLMPSTEQFF
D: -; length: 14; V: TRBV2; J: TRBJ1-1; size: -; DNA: TGTGCCAGCAGTCTCGAAAGCGGGAACACTGAAGCTTTCTTT; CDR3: CASSLESGNTEAFF
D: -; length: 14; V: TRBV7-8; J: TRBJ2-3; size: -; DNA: TGTGCCAGCAGCTACGACAGGTCGGCAGATACGCAGTATTTT; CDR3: CASSYDRSADTQYF
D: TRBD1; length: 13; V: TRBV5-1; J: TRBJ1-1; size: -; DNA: TGCGCCAGCAGCTTGACAGGGGATGTTGAAGCTTTCTTT; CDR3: CASSLTGDVEAFF
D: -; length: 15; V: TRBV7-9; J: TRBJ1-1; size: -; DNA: TGTGCCAGCAGCTTAGTCCAGGGGAGGAACACTGAAGCTTTCTTT; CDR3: CASSLVQGRNTEAFF
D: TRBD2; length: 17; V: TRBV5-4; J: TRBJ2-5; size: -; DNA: TGTGCCAGCAGCCTCGGACTAGCGGGGGGGGATGGTGAGACCCAGTACTTC; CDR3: CASSLGLAGGDGETQYF
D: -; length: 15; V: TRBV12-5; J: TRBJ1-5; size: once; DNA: TGTGCTAGTGGTTCTCAGGGTAGGGGCAATCAGCCCCAGCATTTT; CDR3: CASGSQGRGNQPQHF
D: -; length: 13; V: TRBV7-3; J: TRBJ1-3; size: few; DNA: TGTGCCAGCAGCTCAGGGGCTGGAAACACCATATATTTT; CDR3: CASSSGAGNTIYF
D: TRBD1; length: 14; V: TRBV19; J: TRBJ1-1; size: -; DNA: TGTGCCAGTACTCGACAGGGGATCTTCGCCGAAGCTTTCTTT; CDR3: CASTRQGIFAEAFF
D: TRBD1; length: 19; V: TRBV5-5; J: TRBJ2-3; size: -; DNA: TGTGCCAGCAGCGTCGGGACAGGGGGGCGGGGGGCTAGCACAGATACGCAGTATTTT; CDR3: CASSVGTGGRGASTDTQYF
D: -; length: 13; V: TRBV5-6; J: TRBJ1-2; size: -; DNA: TGTGCCAGCAGCCCGTCCTTTGACTATGGCTACACCTTC; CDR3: CASSPSFDYGYTF
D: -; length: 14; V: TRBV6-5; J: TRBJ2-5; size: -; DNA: TGTGCCAGCAGTTACTCGGTAGCCTCAGAGACCCAGTACTTC; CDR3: CASSYSVASETQYF